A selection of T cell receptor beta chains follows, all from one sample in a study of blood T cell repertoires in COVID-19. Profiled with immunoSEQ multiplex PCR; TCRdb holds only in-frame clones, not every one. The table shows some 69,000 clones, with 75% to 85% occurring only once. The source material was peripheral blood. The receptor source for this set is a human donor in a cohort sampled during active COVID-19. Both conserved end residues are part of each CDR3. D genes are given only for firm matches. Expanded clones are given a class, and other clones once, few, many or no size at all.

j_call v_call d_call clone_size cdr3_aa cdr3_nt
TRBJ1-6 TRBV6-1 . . CASSEASGGRSPLHF TGTGCCAGCAGTGAAGCCAGCGGGGGCAGGTCACCCCTCCACTTT
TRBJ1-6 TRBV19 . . CASSRGTEPNSPLHF TGTGCCAGTAGTAGAGGAACGGAGCCGAATTCACCCCTCCACTTT
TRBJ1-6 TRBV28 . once CASSDLIGSPLHF TGTGCCAGCAGTGATCTCATCGGTTCACCCCTCCACTTT
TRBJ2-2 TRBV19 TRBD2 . CASKRVGGGAAGELFF TGTGCCAGTAAGCGGGTTGGCGGGGGGGCCGCCGGGGAGCTGTTTTTT
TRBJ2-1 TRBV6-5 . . CASSSGQNSYNEQFF TGTGCCAGCAGTTCCGGACAGAACTCCTACAATGAGCAGTTCTTC
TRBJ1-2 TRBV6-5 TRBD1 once CARGQGLYNYGYTF TGTGCCAGAGGACAGGGGCTTTACAACTATGGCTACACCTTC
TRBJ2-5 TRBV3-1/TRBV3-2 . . CASTTGRGVAETQYF TGTGCCAGCACCACAGGGAGGGGTGTTGCAGAGACCCAGTACTTC
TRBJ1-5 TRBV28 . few CASSSPSTEINQPQHF TGTGCCAGCAGTTCCCCCTCGACTGAAATCAATCAGCCCCAGCATTTT
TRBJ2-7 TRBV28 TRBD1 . CASSLLGTGGSYEQYF TGTGCCAGCAGTTTACTAGGGACAGGGGGCTCCTACGAGCAGTACTTC
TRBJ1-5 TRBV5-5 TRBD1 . CASSAGTGSFSNQPQHF TGTGCCAGCAGTGCCGGGACAGGCTCTTTTAGCAATCAGCCCCAGCATTTT
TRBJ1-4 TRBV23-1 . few CASSLIRTNEKLFF TGCGCCAGCAGTCTGATTAGAACTAATGAAAAACTGTTTTTT
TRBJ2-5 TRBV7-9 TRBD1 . CASSLAGQVGETQYF TGTGCCAGCAGCTTAGCCGGACAGGTTGGGGAGACCCAGTACTTC
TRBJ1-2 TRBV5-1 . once CASSSGRDTPRGYTF TGCGCCAGCAGCTCGGGCCGGGACACCCCTCGAGGCTACACCTTC
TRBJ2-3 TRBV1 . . CTSSQGLAVVDTQYF TGCACCAGCAGCCAAGGACTAGCTGTTGTAGATACGCAGTATTTT